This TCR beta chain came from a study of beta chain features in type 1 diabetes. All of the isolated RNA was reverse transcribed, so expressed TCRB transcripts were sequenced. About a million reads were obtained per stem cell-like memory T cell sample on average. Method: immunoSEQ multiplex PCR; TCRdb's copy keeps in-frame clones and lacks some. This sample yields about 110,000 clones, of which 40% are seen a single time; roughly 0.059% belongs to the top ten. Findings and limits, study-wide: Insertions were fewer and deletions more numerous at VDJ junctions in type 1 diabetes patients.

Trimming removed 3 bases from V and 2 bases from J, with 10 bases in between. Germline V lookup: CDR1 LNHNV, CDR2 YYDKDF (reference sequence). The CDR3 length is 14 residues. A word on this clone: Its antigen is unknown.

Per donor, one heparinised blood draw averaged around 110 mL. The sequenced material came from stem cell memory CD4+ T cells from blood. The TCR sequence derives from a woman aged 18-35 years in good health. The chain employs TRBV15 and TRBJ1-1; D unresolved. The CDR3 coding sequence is TGTGCCACCAGCAGGAGGACGGGAAACACTGAAGCTTTCTTT. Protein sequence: CATSRRTGNTEAFF.